This T cell receptor (beta chain) was documented in a study of technical replicates of blood from a handful of donors. Worth noting for this clone: A read error may produce the germline difference seen at one junction end.

Only in-frame clones appear in the TCRdb table, and some are missing; sequencing was by immunoSEQ multiplex PCR. The sample lists about 44,000 clones; approximately 96% were seen once. Germline-derived CDR1 and CDR2 are SGHAT and FQNNGV. The CDR3 extends over 16 amino acids. This chain connects TRBV11-2 to TRBJ2-1; D might be TRBD2 (7 bases). Sequencing was done on a sample of T cells isolated from PBMCs. This TCR derives from a human donor in good health. The CDR3 here is CASSLERAGVQGTKLF. In nucleotides, the CDR3 is TGTGCCAGCAGCTTAGAGAGGGCGGGAGTGCAGGGGACGAAGCTCTTC.